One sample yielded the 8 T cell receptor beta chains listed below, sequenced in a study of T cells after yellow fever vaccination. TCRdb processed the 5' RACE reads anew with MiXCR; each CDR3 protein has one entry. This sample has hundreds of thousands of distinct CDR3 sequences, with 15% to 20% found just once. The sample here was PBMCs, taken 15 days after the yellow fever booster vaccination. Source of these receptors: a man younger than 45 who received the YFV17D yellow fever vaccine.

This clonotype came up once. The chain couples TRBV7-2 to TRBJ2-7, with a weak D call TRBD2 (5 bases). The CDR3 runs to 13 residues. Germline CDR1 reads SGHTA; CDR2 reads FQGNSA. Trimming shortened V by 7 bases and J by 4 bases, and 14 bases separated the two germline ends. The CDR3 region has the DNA TGTGCCAGCACCCCGCGACTACATTACGAGCAGTACTTC. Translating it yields CASTPRLHYEQYF.

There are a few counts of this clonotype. The CDR3 sequence is CASSPAGGTAGELFF. For the CDR3, the DNA is TGTGCCAGCAGCCCCGCCGGGGGAACGGCCGGGGAGCTGTTTTTT. The chain uses TRBV7-8 and TRBJ2-2; D is possibly TRBD2 (6 bases). V shed 5 bases and J shed 6 bases, with 16 bases lying between them. CDR3 length: 15 residues. Germline CDR1 is SGHVS and CDR2 is FQNEAQ.

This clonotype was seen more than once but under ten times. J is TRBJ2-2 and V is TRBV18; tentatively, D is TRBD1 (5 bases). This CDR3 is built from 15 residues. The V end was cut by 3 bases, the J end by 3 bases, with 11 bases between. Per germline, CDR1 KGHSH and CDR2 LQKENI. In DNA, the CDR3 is TGTGCCAGCTCACCGACAGAATACGACACCGGGGAGCTGTTTTTT. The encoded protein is CASSPTEYDTGELFF.

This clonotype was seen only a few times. CDR3: CSASAGGGVGEQYF. CDR3 coding DNA: TGCAGTGCAAGTGCCGGCGGGGGAGTGGGCGAGCAGTACTTC. The chain employs TRBV20-1 and TRBJ2-7, with 7 bases matching TRBD2. V lost 6 bases, J lost 6 bases, and 14 bases stayed unmatched. This CDR3 contains 14 residues. CDR1 and CDR2 (germline): DFQATT, SNEGSKA (reference sequence).

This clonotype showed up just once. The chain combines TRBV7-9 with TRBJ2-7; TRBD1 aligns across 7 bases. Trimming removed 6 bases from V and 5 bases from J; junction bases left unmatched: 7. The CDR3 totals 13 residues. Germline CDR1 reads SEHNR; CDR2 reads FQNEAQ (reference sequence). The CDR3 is CASRTQGNDEQYF. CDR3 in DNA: TGTGCCAGCAGAACACAGGGGAACGACGAGCAGTACTTC.

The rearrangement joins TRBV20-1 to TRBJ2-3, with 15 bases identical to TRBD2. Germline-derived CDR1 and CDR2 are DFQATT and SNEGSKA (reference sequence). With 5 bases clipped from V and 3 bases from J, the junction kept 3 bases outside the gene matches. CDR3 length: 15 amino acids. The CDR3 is CSAAGTSGRTDTQYF. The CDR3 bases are TGCAGTGCTGCCGGGACTAGCGGGAGGACAGATACGCAGTATTTT.

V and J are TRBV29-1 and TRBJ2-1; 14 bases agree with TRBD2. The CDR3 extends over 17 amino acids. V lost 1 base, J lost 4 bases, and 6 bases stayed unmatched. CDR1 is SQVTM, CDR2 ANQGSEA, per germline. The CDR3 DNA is TGCAGCGTTGAAGGACTAGCGGGAGGGGTTACGTACAATGAGCAGTTCTTC. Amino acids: CSVEGLAGGVTYNEQFF.

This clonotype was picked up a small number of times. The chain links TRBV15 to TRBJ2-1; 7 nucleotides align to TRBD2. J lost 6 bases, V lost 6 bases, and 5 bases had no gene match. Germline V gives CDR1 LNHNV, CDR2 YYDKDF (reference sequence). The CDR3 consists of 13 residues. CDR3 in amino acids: CATRVRTSNEQFF. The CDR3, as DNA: TGTGCCACCAGGGTAAGGACTAGCAATGAGCAGTTCTTC.